This TCR beta chain was sequenced in a study of cytomegalovirus exposure and HLA in healthy donors. Broader study findings: An analysis that came later showed most CMV-associated TCR beta chains appearing HLA-restricted. In the analysis, some V segments, TRBV6-2 and TRBV6-3 included, were excluded as indistinguishable. Relative to equally common others, HLA-associated TCR beta chains showed greater clonal expansion in a later analysis.

The primer mix had 60 Vbeta and 13 Jbeta primers. Here immunoSEQ multiplex PCR was the method, and the copy in TCRdb shows in-frame clones only, minus some. The data contain about 130,000 clones, roughly three quarters of them singletons. As concerns this clone: Its antigen is unknown.

Germline values: CDR1 SQVTM, CDR2 ANQGSEA. The CDR3 totals 11 residues. Trimming cost V 7 bases and J 4 bases, with 7 bases left between them. The chain employs TRBV29-1 and TRBJ1-4, with D possibly TRBD1 on 5 matching bases. This receptor was identified in a woman between 40 and 50 years old in good health and CMV-seronegative. The sequenced sample consisted of PBMCs. The CDR3 reads CSAGGNEKLFF. The DNA for the CDR3 is TGCAGCGCCGGGGGTAATGAAAAACTGTTTTTT.